This T cell receptor (beta chain) was sequenced for a study of post-analysis software for immune sequencing data. Study-level points and caveats: Strong co-clustering by F measure was evident for samples that had been prepared in the same batch.

TCR beta cDNA libraries included unique molecular identifiers. TCRdb itself ran the PCR reads through MiXCR, one entry per CDR3 protein. This sample has roughly 700,000 distinct CDR3 sequences, with 25% to 30% found just once. This clonotype has only a few counts. Antigen: not known. Sequenced: blood. The clonotype originates from a girl aged 5-17 years with multiple sclerosis.

The CDR3 loop reads CASSFRQLAASYEQYF. CDR3 DNA: TGTGCCAGCAGCTTCCGTCAGTTGGCGGCCTCCTACGAGCAGTACTTC. The gene calls are TRBV5-6 and TRBJ2-7; D is uncertain. The germline V and J ends were trimmed by 2 bases and 0 bases, with 15 bases remaining between them. CDR3 length equals 16 residues. Germline CDR1 and CDR2: SGHDT and YYEEEE.